These 15 T cell receptor beta chains share one sample of origin, sequenced in a study of Ad26.COV2.S vaccination and SARS-CoV-2 variants. Libraries were prepared by immunoSEQ multiplex PCR; TCRdb keeps only in-frame clonotypes and omits some of them. The table includes tens of thousands of clones, 82% detected once. This specimen consisted of peripheral blood, obtained after recovery from COVID-19. These receptors were collected from a human donor who had recovered from COVID-19.

The J gene is TRBJ1-2, the V gene TRBV6-6, with D possibly being TRBD1 (5 bases). Germline V CDR1 and CDR2: MNHNY, SVGAGI (reference sequence). The CDR3 runs 13 residues. Trimming took off 2 bases at V and 8 bases at J, with 12 bases between the two ends. CDR3 protein: CASSYMAGTGYTF. Here the CDR3 DNA reads TGTGCCAGCAGTTACATGGCAGGGACCGGCTACACCTTC.

The CDR3 loop reads CASSPGRTYEQYF. The DNA for the CDR3 is TGTGCCAGCAGCCCCGGACGGACCTACGAGCAGTACTTC. The chain recombines TRBV7-2 with TRBJ2-7; D remains ambiguous. The CDR3 length is 13 residues. The V gene's germline CDR1 is SGHTA and CDR2 FQGNSA. Trimming took off 5 bases at V and 2 bases at J, with 10 bases between the two ends.

This sequence joins TRBV5-1 and TRBJ2-3, with 7 bases lining up with TRBD1. The CDR3 covers 14 residues. CDR1 is SGHRS and CDR2 is YFSETQ in the germline V gene. Trimming at V came to 5 bases and at J to 3 bases, leaving 6 bases not matched to a gene. CDR3 residues: CASRTGWGTDTQYF. CDR3 in DNA: TGCGCCAGCAGGACAGGGTGGGGGACAGATACGCAGTATTTT.

The V and J genes are TRBV12-3 or TRBV12-4 and TRBJ2-1, with D hard to call. Deletions cut 4 bases from V and 4 bases from J, with 8 bases between. The CDR3 is made up of 13 amino acids. This CDR3 is CASSSGPYNEQFF. For the CDR3, the DNA is TGTGCCAGCAGTTCTGGCCCTTACAATGAGCAGTTCTTC.

V is TRBV20-1 and J is TRBJ2-1; 7 positions match TRBD2. The ends lost 3 bases at V and 9 bases at J; junction bases unmatched: 11. Germline V gene data show CDR1 as DFQATT and CDR2 as SNEGSKA (reference sequence). The CDR3 loop spans 14 amino acids. CDR3 sequence: CSASRLAESREQFF. In nucleotides, the CDR3 is TGCAGTGCTAGTAGGCTAGCGGAGTCCCGTGAGCAGTTCTTC.

V usage is TRBV28 and J usage is TRBJ2-5; D assignment may be TRBD1 or TRBD2 (5 bases each). This CDR3 has 13 residues. Germline assignment: CDR1 MDHEN and CDR2 SYDVKM. The V and J ends lost 3 bases and 2 bases respectively, with 7 bases between them. CDR3 region: CASSLGRQETQYF. DNA of the CDR3: TGTGCCAGCAGTTTGGGACGTCAAGAGACCCAGTACTTC.

The V gene is TRBV5-1, the J gene TRBJ2-1; 7 positions agree with TRBD2. V dropped 5 bases and J dropped 3; count of bases not matched to a gene: 2. The CDR3 runs to 13 residues. Germline values: CDR1 SGHRS, CDR2 YFSETQ. The CDR3, as DNA: TGCGCCAGCAGGCTAGCGGTCTACAATGAGCAGTTCTTC. This sequence encodes CASRLAVYNEQFF.

On this clone itself: In the same sample, other DNA sequences code for this CDR3. The chain has TRBV28 and TRBJ1-2, with D possibly matching TRBD1 (6 bases). V was shortened by 6 bases and J by 2 bases, with 10 bases between the two germline ends. CDR1 is MDHEN and CDR2 is SYDVKM in the germline V gene. The length of the CDR3 is 13 residues. CDR3 protein: CASSLGQNYGYTF. For the CDR3, the DNA is TGTGCCAGCAGCCTTGGACAGAACTATGGCTACACCTTC.

The J gene is TRBJ1-5, the V gene TRBV6-5, with TRBD1 matching over 7 bases. V was clipped by 7 bases and J by 3 bases; unmatched bases: 6. In germline, CDR1 is MNHEY, CDR2 SVGAGI. CDR3 length: 14 amino acids. The CDR3 loop reads CASKNRGNNQPQHF. In DNA, the CDR3 is TGTGCCAGCAAGAACAGGGGAAACAATCAGCCCCAGCATTTT.

The V gene is TRBV6-4, the J gene TRBJ2-5; 10 nucleotides line up with TRBD2. The J segment lost 4 bases and the V segment lost 6 bases, leaving 14 bases of the junction unmatched. The CDR3 totals 17 residues. Germline loops: CDR1 MRHNA, CDR2 SNTAGT. The CDR3 sequence is CASRFKREGHPGETQYF. CDR3 in DNA: TGTGCCAGCAGATTCAAGCGGGAGGGCCATCCGGGAGAGACCCAGTACTTC.

The V call is TRBV9, the J call TRBJ2-2; the match to TRBD1 covers 8 bases. Germline V gene data show CDR1 as SGDLS and CDR2 as YYNGEE. The CDR3 sequence is 15 residues long. The ends lost 4 bases at V and 7 bases at J; junction bases unmatched: 9. CDR3 nucleotide sequence: TGTGCCAGCAGCCCGATAGACAGGGGTGTCGGGGAGCTGTTTTTT. It encodes CASSPIDRGVGELFF.

The gene calls are TRBV6-5 and TRBJ1-2; 11 nucleotides line up with TRBD1. The CDR3 runs to 15 residues. CDR1 and CDR2 from the germline V gene are MNHEY and SVGAGI. The V gene end was trimmed by 5 bases and the J gene end by 5 bases; junction bases not matched to a gene: 7. DNA of the CDR3: TGTGCCAGCAGTCAGCGGGACAGGGGGGGATATGGCTACACCTTC. Amino acids: CASSQRDRGGYGYTF.

The chain joins TRBV28 to TRBJ2-7, with D hard to call. There are 15 residues in the CDR3. The V gene lost 5 bases and the J gene lost 7 bases, with 21 bases spanning the gap. CDR1 and CDR2 from the germline V gene are MDHEN and SYDVKM. CDR3 bases: TGTGCCAGCAGTCCCACAGAGAATCTTTATCTAGAGCAGTACTTC. Translating gives CASSPTENLYLEQYF. Drawing the rest from reference TRBV28 and TRBJ2-7, the complete variable domain is DVKVTQSSRYLVKRTGEKVFLECVQDMDHENMFWYRQDPGLGLRLIYFSYDVKMKEKGDIPEGYSVSREKKERFSLILESASTNQTSMYLCASSPTENLYLEQYFGPGTRLTVT.

The J gene is TRBJ2-3, the V gene TRBV9, with TRBD2 identical over 8 bases. Germline CDR1 SGDLS, CDR2 YYNGEE. There are 16 residues in the CDR3. V lost 1 base, J lost 4 bases, and 8 bases stayed unmatched. The CDR3 sequence: CASSVKAGALPDTQYF. In nucleotides, the CDR3 is TGTGCCAGCAGCGTAAAAGCGGGAGCGTTGCCAGATACGCAGTATTTT.

CDR3 residues: CSAAEGSGNTIYF. CDR3 coding DNA: TGCAGCGCCGCGGAGGGGTCTGGAAACACCATATATTTT. The V and J genes are TRBV29-1 and TRBJ1-3, with D tentatively TRBD1 (5 bases). Germline CDR1 is SQVTM and CDR2 is ANQGSEA. V dropped 7 bases and J dropped 1 base, with 11 bases sitting between them. This CDR3 spans 13 amino acids. Drawing the rest from reference TRBV29-1 and TRBJ1-3, the complete variable domain is SAVISQKPSRDICQRGTSLTIQCQVDSQVTMMFWYRQQPGQSLTLIATANQGSEATYESGFVIDKFPISRPNLTFSTLTVSNMSPEDSSIYLCSAAEGSGNTIYFGEGSWLTVV.